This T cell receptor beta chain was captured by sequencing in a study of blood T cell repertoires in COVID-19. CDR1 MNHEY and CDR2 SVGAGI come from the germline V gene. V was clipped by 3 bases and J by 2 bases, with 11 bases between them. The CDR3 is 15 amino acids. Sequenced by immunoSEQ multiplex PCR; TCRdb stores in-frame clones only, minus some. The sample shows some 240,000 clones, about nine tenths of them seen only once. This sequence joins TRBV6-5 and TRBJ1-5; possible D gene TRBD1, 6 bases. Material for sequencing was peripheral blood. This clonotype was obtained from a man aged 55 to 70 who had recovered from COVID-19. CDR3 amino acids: CASSYDRQGNQPQHF. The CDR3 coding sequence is TGTGCCAGCAGTTATGACCGACAGGGCAATCAGCCCCAGCATTTT.